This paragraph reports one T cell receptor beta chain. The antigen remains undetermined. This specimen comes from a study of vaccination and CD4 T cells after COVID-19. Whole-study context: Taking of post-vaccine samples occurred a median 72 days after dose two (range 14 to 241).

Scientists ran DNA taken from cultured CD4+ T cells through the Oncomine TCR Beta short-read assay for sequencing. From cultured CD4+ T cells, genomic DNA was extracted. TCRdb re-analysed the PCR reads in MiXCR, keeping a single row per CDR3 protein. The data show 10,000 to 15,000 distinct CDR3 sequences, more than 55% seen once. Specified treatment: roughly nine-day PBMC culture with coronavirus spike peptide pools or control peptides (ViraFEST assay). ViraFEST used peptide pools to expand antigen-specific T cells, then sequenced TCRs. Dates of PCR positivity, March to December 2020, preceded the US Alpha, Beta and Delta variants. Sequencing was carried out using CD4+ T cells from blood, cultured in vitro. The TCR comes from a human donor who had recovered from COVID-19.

CDR3: CASSRSRVGYEQYF. Written as DNA, the CDR3 is TGTGCCAGCAGCCGGTCTAGAGTTGGGTACGAGCAGTACTTC. The chain couples TRBV12-3 or TRBV12-4 to TRBJ2-7; D ambiguous. The CDR3 extends over 14 amino acids. V lost 6 bases and J 4 bases, leaving 16 bases between the germline ends.